This paragraph reports one T cell receptor beta chain. This record comes from a study of blood T cell repertoires in COVID-19. Turning to the study itself: The United States, Italy and Spain were the sources of the acute and convalescent COVID-19 samples.

Assay used: immunoSEQ multiplex PCR; TCRdb lists only in-frame clones, some missing. The sample lists approximately 230,000 clones, 80% to 95% occurring once. This CDR3 contains 14 residues. The V gene lost 6 bases and the J gene lost 0 bases, with 8 bases spanning the gap. CDR1 SNHLY and CDR2 FYNNEI come from the germline V gene. Sequenced: PBMCs or T cells enriched from blood (not recorded which). The TCR sequence derives from a young woman who had recovered from COVID-19. This chain uses TRBV2 with TRBJ1-4; D ambiguous. The CDR3 coding sequence is TGTGCCAGCAGCCGACTTACAACTAATGAAAAACTGTTTTTT. Its translation is CASSRLTTNEKLFF. Supplemented by reference TRBV2 and TRBJ1-4, the full variable domain reads EPEVTQTPSHQVTQMGQEVILRCVPISNHLYFYWYRQILGQKVEFLVSFYNNEISEKSEIFDDQFSVERPDGSNFTLKIRSTKLEDSAMYFCASSRLTTNEKLFFGSGTQLSVL.